These 21 T cell receptor beta chains came from one sample sequenced in a study of blood T cell repertoires in COVID-19. Measured with immunoSEQ multiplex PCR; TCRdb has only the in-frame clones, and not every one. The sample lists roughly 100,000 clones, around nine tenths occurring once. The sequencing sample was made of peripheral blood. The receptors derive from a man in his fifties with active or convalescent COVID-19.

This clone turned up a few times. In DNA, the CDR3 is TGTGCCAGCAGCTACATGTGGACAGGGGACTCTGAAGCTTTCTTT. It yields the protein CASSYMWTGDSEAFF. V gene TRBV6-5 combines with J gene TRBJ1-1, with 9 nucleotides matching TRBD1. Unmatched junction bases numbered 11, after V lost 6 bases and J lost 6 bases. CDR3 size: 15 residues. Germline V lookup: CDR1 MNHEY, CDR2 SVGAGI.

The chain has TRBV29-1 and TRBJ2-7; 8 nucleotides agree with TRBD1. The V gene's germline CDR1 is SQVTM and CDR2 ANQGSEA. J was trimmed by 3 bases and V by 1 base; bases with no gene match: 14. The CDR3 is 17 residues long. CDR3 coding DNA: TGCAGCGTTGAAGGGGGCCTCAGGGGGCGTAAGGGCTACGAGCAGTACTTC. Its protein product is CSVEGGLRGRKGYEQYF.

V is TRBV24-1 and J is TRBJ1-5; TRBD1 might be the D (5 bases). The germline V gene encodes CDR1 KGHDR and CDR2 SFDVKD. The CDR3 length is 18 residues. The V and J ends lost 5 bases and 0 bases respectively, with 19 bases between them. The chain's CDR3 is CATSVCLQVSYSNQPQHF. DNA for the CDR3: TGTGCCACCAGTGTCTGCCTACAGGTTTCCTATAGCAATCAGCCCCAGCATTTT.

The V and J genes are TRBV18 and TRBJ2-7; D not certain. CDR1 and CDR2 from the germline V gene are KGHSH and LQKENI. The CDR3 has 12 amino acids. V dropped 2 bases and J dropped 3 bases, with 5 bases sitting between them. The CDR3 loop is CASSPGGYEQYF. For the CDR3, the DNA is TGTGCCAGCTCACCAGGCGGCTACGAGCAGTACTTC.

This clone appeared a single time. The chain has TRBV19 and TRBJ1-6, with D hard to call. The CDR3 runs 15 residues. Trimming pared 6 bases from V and 6 bases from J, leaving 15 bases between. Germline V CDR1 and CDR2: LNHDA, SQIVND (reference sequence). The CDR3 loop reads CASSKVPYGNSPLHF. The CDR3 DNA follows: TGTGCCAGTAGCAAAGTTCCCTACGGTAATTCACCCCTCCACTTT. Supplemented by reference TRBV19 and TRBJ1-6, the full variable domain reads DGGITQSPKYLFRKEGQNVTLSCEQNLNHDAMYWYRQDPGQGLRLIYYSQIVNDFQKGDIAEGYSVSREKKESFPLTVTSAQKNPTAFYLCASSKVPYGNSPLHFGNGTRLTVT.

The V and J genes are TRBV7-5 and TRBJ2-7; the table's D call of TRBD1 was not tested on the DNA. TRBV7-5 is assigned pseudogene status. This CDR3 spans 18 amino acids. The CDR3 sequence is CVREPLRDRGELQDEQYV. The CDR3 nucleotides are TGTGTCAGAGAACCTCTCCGGGACAGGGGGGAATTGCAGGACGAGCAGTACGTC.

This chain links TRBV6-1 with TRBJ2-2; D may be TRBD1 (6 bases). Germline CDR1 and CDR2: MNHNS and SASEGT. The CDR3 is made up of 18 amino acids. V was clipped by 4 bases and J by 1 base, with 19 bases between them. The CDR3 region is CASSGQGHIYGNTGELFF. CDR3 coding DNA: TGTGCCAGCAGTGGGCAGGGGCATATTTATGGGAACACCGGGGAGCTGTTTTTT.

This sequence joins TRBV7-2 and TRBJ2-2; D gene ambiguous. The CDR3 is 14 amino acids. The V end was cut by 1 base, the J end by 6 bases, with 9 bases between. Germline V gives CDR1 SGHTA, CDR2 FQGNSA. Here the CDR3 DNA reads TGTGCCAGCAGCTTAGGACTCCGCGCCGGGGAGCTGTTTTTT. It is translated as CASSLGLRAGELFF.

The chain uses TRBV7-9 and TRBJ1-2; weak D call: TRBD1 (5 bases). CDR3 length: 12 residues. Germline assignment: CDR1 SEHNR and CDR2 FQNEAQ (reference sequence). Trimming stripped 5 bases from V and 7 bases from J, with 11 bases between. CDR3 nucleotide sequence: TGTGCCAGCAGCCTAGACAGTCTTGGCTACACCTTC. It translates to CASSLDSLGYTF.

The rearrangement uses TRBV6-5 and TRBJ2-1; 7 bases map to TRBD1. V dropped 7 bases and J dropped 7; count of bases not matched to a gene: 10. CDR1 is MNHEY and CDR2 is SVGAGI in the germline V gene. There are 14 residues in the CDR3. The CDR3 DNA follows: TGTGCCAGCATAAGTGTCGACAGGGCAAATGAGCAGTTCTTC. Amino acid sequence: CASISVDRANEQFF.

CDR3 protein: CASSLWGTGEGTEAFF. DNA for the CDR3: TGTGCCAGCAGTTTATGGGGGACAGGGGAGGGTACTGAAGCTTTCTTT. The chain is built from TRBV28 and TRBJ1-1, with 10 bases that match TRBD1. The junction had 6 bases not matched to a gene; V was cut back by 0 bases and J by 5 bases. CDR1 MDHEN and CDR2 SYDVKM come from the germline V gene. The CDR3 contains 16 residues.

The V call is TRBV27, the J call TRBJ2-3; D is undetermined. Trimming pared 4 bases from V and 3 bases from J, leaving 8 bases between. The CDR3 sequence is 13 residues long. The germline gives CDR1 MNHEY, CDR2 SMNVEV (reference sequence). CDR3: CASSYRWTDTQYF. The CDR3 coding sequence is TGTGCCAGCAGTTATAGATGGACAGATACGCAGTATTTT.

The chain combines TRBV5-1 with TRBJ2-7, with D perhaps matching TRBD1 (7 bases). CDR3 length: 17 residues. V lost 0 bases, J lost 4 bases, and 20 bases lay in between. Germline lookup yields CDR1 SGHRS and CDR2 YFSETQ. CDR3 residues: CASSLDRGLTRGYEQYV. In DNA form, the CDR3 reads TGCGCCAGCAGCTTGGACAGGGGCCTTACCCGGGGGTACGAGCAGTACGTC.

This chain connects TRBV10-3 to TRBJ2-7, with D possibly being TRBD1 (6 bases). Germline loops: CDR1 ENHRY, CDR2 SYGVKD. V lost 3 bases and J lost 0, with 6 bases in between. The CDR3 covers 13 residues. CDR3: CAISEGGSYEQYF. DNA for the CDR3: TGTGCCATCAGTGAAGGGGGCTCCTACGAGCAGTACTTC.

The chain recombines TRBV6-2 or TRBV6-3 with TRBJ2-7; the D gene is possibly TRBD2 (6 bases). Germline V lookup: CDR1 MNHEY, CDR2 SVGEGT. The CDR3 is made up of 15 amino acids. Trimming took off 3 bases at V and 3 bases at J, with 15 bases between the two ends. The CDR3 nucleotides read TGTGCCAGCAGTTATCTAGCGCCATTTCTCTACGAGCAGTACTTC. This sequence encodes CASSYLAPFLYEQYF.

The genes are TRBV10-1 and TRBJ2-5; a possible D gene is TRBD1 (5 bases). Between the trimmed V and J ends, which lost 5 bases and 2 bases, there was a span of 15 bases. Germline CDR1 is WNHNN and CDR2 is SYGVQD (reference sequence). This CDR3 contains 15 residues. The CDR3 here is CASSPNGAQQETQYF. The DNA of the CDR3 is TGCGCCAGCAGTCCAAATGGGGCGCAGCAAGAGACCCAGTACTTC.

This clone was seen just once. This chain connects TRBV28 to TRBJ2-7, with 10 bases that match TRBD2. Trimming cost V 6 bases and J 2 bases; bases outside gene matches: 7. This CDR3 has 15 amino acids. CDR1 MDHEN and CDR2 SYDVKM come from the germline V gene. CDR3 nucleotide sequence: TGTGCCAGCAGCTCCGGGACTAGCGTTACCTACGAGCAGTACTTC. As protein: CASSSGTSVTYEQYF.

The chain uses TRBV7-9 and TRBJ2-2; 9 nucleotides match TRBD1. Germline trimming cut 5 bases from V and 4 bases from J; bases unmatched to any gene: 5. This CDR3 contains 15 residues. Germline V CDR1 and CDR2: SEHNR, FQNEAQ (reference sequence). The CDR3 DNA is TGTGCCAGCAGCCGGACAGGGGCGGTCACCGGGGAGCTGTTTTTT. Translating gives CASSRTGAVTGELFF.

This sequence joins TRBV3-1 (or the pseudogene TRBV3-2) and TRBJ1-1; D is perhaps TRBD1 (6 bases). CDR1 and CDR2 (germline): LGHDT, YNNKEL (reference sequence). The CDR3 loop spans 12 amino acids. V was trimmed by 1 base and J by 8 bases, leaving 8 bases between them. The DNA for the CDR3 is TGTGCCAGCAGCCAAGTCGGACAGGAAGCTTTCTTT. This translates into CASSQVGQEAFF.

The chain recombines TRBV6-5 with TRBJ2-3; 7 positions match TRBD2. The germline V gene encodes CDR1 MNHEY and CDR2 SVGAGI. This CDR3 region has 13 residues. J lost 3 bases, V lost 7 bases, and 4 bases had no gene match. CDR3 bases: TGTGCCAGCACCCTAGCGGCTACAGATACGCAGTATTTT. Its protein is CASTLAATDTQYF.

The chain combines TRBV15 with TRBJ2-2; a possible D gene is TRBD2 (5 bases). V was shortened by 0 bases and J by 5 bases, with 7 bases between the two germline ends. This CDR3 spans 14 amino acids. Germline V gene sequence: CDR1 LNHNV, CDR2 YYDKDF (reference sequence). CDR3 sequence: CATSRDGGTGELFF. The CDR3 nucleotides read TGTGCCACCAGCAGAGATGGCGGGACCGGGGAGCTGTTTTTT.